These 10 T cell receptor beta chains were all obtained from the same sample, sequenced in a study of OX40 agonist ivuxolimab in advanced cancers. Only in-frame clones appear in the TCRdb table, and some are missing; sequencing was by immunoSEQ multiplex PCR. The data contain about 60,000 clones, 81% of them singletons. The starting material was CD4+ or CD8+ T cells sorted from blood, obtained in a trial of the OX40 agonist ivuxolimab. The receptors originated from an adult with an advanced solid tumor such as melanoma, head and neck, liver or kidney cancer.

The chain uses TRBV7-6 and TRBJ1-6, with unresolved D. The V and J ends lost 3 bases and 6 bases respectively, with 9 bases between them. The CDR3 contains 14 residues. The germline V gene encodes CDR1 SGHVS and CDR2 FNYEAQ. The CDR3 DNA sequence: TGTGCCAGCAGCTTCGCGGGTTCTAATTCACCCCTCCACTTT. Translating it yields CASSFAGSNSPLHF.

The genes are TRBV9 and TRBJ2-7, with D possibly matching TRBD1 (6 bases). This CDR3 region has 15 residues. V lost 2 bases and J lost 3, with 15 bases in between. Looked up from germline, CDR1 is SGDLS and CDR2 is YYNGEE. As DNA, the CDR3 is TGTGCCAGCAGCGTTACACCCCAGGGGTACTACGAGCAGTACTTC. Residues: CASSVTPQGYYEQYF.

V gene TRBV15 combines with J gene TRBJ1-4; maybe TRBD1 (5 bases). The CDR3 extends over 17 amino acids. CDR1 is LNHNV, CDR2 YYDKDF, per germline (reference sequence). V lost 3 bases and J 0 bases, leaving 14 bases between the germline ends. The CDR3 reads CATSRGLDGATNEKLFF. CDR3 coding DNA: TGTGCCACCAGCAGGGGACTTGACGGTGCAACTAATGAAAAACTGTTTTTT.

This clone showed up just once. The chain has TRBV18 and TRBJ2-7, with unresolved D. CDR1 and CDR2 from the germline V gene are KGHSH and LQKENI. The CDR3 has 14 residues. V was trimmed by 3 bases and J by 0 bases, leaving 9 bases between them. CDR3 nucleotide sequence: TGTGCCAGCTCACCTCGGCCTGTCTCCTACGAGCAGTACTTC. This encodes CASSPRPVSYEQYF.

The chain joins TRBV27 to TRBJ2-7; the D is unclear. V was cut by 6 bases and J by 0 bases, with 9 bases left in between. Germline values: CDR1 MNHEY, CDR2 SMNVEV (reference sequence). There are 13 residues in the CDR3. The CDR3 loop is CASSPLGSYEQYF. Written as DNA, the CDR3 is TGTGCCAGCAGCCCCCTCGGCTCCTACGAGCAGTACTTC.

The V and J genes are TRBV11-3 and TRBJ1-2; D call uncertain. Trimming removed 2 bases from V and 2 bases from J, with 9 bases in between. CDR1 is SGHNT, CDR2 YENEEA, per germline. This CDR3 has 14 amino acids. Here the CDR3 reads CASSLKTPNYGYTF. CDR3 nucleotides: TGTGCCAGCAGCTTAAAGACCCCGAACTATGGCTACACCTTC.

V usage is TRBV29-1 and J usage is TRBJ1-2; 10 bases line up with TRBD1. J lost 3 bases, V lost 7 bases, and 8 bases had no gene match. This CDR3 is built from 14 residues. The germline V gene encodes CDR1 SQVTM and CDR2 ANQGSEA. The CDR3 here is CSELSGTGDYGYTF. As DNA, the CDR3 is TGCAGCGAATTATCCGGGACAGGGGACTATGGCTACACCTTC.

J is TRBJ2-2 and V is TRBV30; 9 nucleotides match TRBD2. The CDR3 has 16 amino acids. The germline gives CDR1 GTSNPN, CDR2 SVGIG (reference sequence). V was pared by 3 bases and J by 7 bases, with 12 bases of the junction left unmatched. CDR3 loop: CAWSRTRRGGIGELFF. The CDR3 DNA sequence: TGTGCCTGGAGCCGCACAAGGCGGGGGGGCATCGGGGAGCTGTTTTTT.

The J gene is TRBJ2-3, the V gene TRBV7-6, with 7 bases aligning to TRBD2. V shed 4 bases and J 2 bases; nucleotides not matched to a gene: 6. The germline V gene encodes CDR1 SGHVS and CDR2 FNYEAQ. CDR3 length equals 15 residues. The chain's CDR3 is CASSSLAAPTDTQYF. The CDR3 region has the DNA TGTGCCAGCAGCTCTCTAGCGGCCCCCACAGATACGCAGTATTTT.

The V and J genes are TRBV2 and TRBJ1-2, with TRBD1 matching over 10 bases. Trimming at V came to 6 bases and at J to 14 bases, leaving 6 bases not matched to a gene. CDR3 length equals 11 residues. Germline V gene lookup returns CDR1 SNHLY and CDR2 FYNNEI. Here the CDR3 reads CASSWGQGKTF. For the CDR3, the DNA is TGTGCCAGCAGCTGGGGACAGGGGAAGACCTTC.